The entry below describes one T cell receptor beta chain. There is no known antigen for this receptor. No base-level quality is on record; no much larger clone is a single base apart. The sample belongs to a study of response to subunit inactivated influenza vaccine (dated by TCRdb to 2016 to 2019). Turning to the overall study: Deep quantitative profiling of the T cell receptor repertoire was used in the study to follow responses to a trivalent subunit inactivated influenza vaccine.

Broader findings and caveats from the paper: According to the authors, only a limited number of new T cells may be recruited by each seasonal influenza vaccination.

The receptor library was made with RT-PCR. TCRdb records Illumina HiSeq 2500 as the sequencer. TCRdb reworked the public reads: Q25 trimming with fastp, MiXCR clone assembly, productive beta chains retained. Each CDR3 protein gets just one entry, which takes the most common genes and DNA from the rows behind it. The sample profile shows hundreds of thousands of distinct CDR3 sequences; about a sixth of them were found once. The ten largest clones capture approximately 10% of the sample. From the germline V gene (reference sequence), CDR1 is GTSNPN and CDR2 is SVGIG. Spanning cysteine to phenylalanine, the CDR3 consists of 14 amino acids. Left in the record is the CDR3 DNA by itself, 42 bases read in frame from the first base. Trimming takes 1 base from V and 3 bases from J, and the germline ends sit 10 bases apart.

The chain links TRBV30 with TRBJ1-3; confidence is insufficient to name the D gene. This specimen consisted of PBMCs from blood, obtained less than 13 days after vaccination. The origin of this receptor is a man aged 45-65 years who received an inactivated influenza vaccine. Donor details come from another sample of the same person, matched by shared clones. The DNA sequence is as follows: TGTGCCTGGAGTGACGGACTGGATGGAAACACCATATATTTT. Translated, it gives CAWSDGLDGNTIYF.